The 19 T cell receptor beta chains presented below share a single source sample, sequenced in a study of cytomegalovirus exposure and HLA in healthy donors. The study ran its PCR with 60 Vbeta and 13 Jbeta primers. Clones were read by immunoSEQ multiplex PCR, and TCRdb kept only the in-frame ones, dropping some. The table lists 120,000 or so clones, roughly 80% of them singletons, with 4.1% in the top ten. Sequencing was carried out using PBMCs. The source of these receptors is a woman aged 35 to 49 in good health and CMV-seronegative.

The chain employs TRBV4-2 and TRBJ1-1; D unclear. CDR1 and CDR2 from the germline V gene are LGHNA and YNFKEQ. There are 15 residues in the CDR3. V was trimmed by 0 bases and J by 0 bases, leaving 8 bases between them. The CDR3 spells CASSQDSNMNTEAFF. The CDR3 DNA reads as TGTGCCAGCAGCCAAGATTCCAACATGAACACTGAAGCTTTCTTT.

The chain joins TRBV7-8 to TRBJ2-7; D unclear. Germline values: CDR1 SGHVS, CDR2 FQNEAQ. The CDR3 totals 15 residues. V gave up 7 bases and J gave up 7 bases, with 23 bases separating them. The CDR3 DNA follows: TGTGCCAGCACCCCCGACTCCCCGACCGCGCGGGAGCAGTACTTC. This translates into CASTPDSPTAREQYF.

The V gene is TRBV7-2, the J gene TRBJ1-5; 10 bases agree with TRBD1. Germline-derived CDR1 and CDR2 are SGHTA and FQGNSA. The junction had 8 bases not matched to a gene; V was cut back by 5 bases and J by 7 bases. The CDR3 extends over 15 amino acids. The CDR3: CASSSPDRGRQPQHF. The CDR3 bases are TGTGCCAGCAGCAGCCCCGACAGGGGGCGGCAGCCCCAGCATTTT. Full variable domain (rest looked up from reference TRBV7-2 and TRBJ1-5): GAGVSQSPSNKVTEKGKDVELRCDPISGHTALYWYRQSLGQGLEFLIYFQGNSAPDKSGLPSDRFSAERTGGSVSTLTIQRTQQEDSAVYLCASSSPDRGRQPQHFGDGTRLSIL.

This clone has a handful of counts. This chain uses TRBV25-1 with TRBJ1-5, with TRBD1 identical over 8 bases. Germline CDR1 is MGHDK and CDR2 is SYGVNS. The ends lost 7 bases at V and 6 bases at J; junction bases unmatched: 5. The CDR3 length is 13 residues. CDR3 protein: CASTGGVGQPQHF. For the CDR3, the DNA is TGTGCCAGCACAGGGGGCGTCGGTCAGCCCCAGCATTTT. Using reference TRBV25-1 and TRBJ1-5 for the parts outside the CDR3, the full variable domain is EADIYQTPRYLVIGTGKKITLECSQTMGHDKMYWYQQDPGMELHLIHYSYGVNSTEKGDLSSESTVSRIRTEHFPLTLESARPSHTSQYLCASTGGVGQPQHFGDGTRLSIL.

The chain recombines TRBV9 with TRBJ1-1; D possibly corresponds to TRBD1 (5 bases). Per germline, CDR1 SGDLS and CDR2 YYNGEE. This CDR3 comprises 14 residues. V lost 4 bases to trimming and J lost 8 bases, with 18 bases between them. The CDR3 reads CASSRWGSLGEAFF. Written as DNA, the CDR3 is TGTGCCAGCAGCAGATGGGGCAGTCTGGGGGAAGCTTTCTTT.

The chain carries TRBV5-8 and TRBJ1-1; 7 bases fit TRBD1. This CDR3 has 16 residues. The trim removed 3 bases at V and 0 bases at J, leaving 8 bases unmatched. CDR1 SGHTS and CDR2 YDEGEE come from the germline V gene. The CDR3, as DNA: TGTGCCAGCAGCTCGCTTCGGACAGGAGTGAACACTGAAGCTTTCTTT. Translating gives CASSSLRTGVNTEAFF.

Of note for this clone: Mismatch with germline at one junction end may stem from a read error. This rearrangement joins TRBV4-2 to TRBJ1-2, with 7 nucleotides matching TRBD1. The V gene's germline CDR1 is LGHNA and CDR2 YNFKEQ. The CDR3 extends over 13 amino acids. The CDR3 nucleotides are TGTGCCAGCAGCTCACAGGGGAACTATGTCTACACCTTC. Amino acids: CASSSQGNYVYTF.

The chain has TRBV4-1 and TRBJ2-2; possibly TRBD1 for D (6 bases). The germline V gene encodes CDR1 MGHRA and CDR2 YSYEKL. CDR3 length equals 15 residues. V was trimmed by 0 bases and J by 6 bases, leaving 11 bases between them. CDR3 region: CASSQDPGVAGELFF. In nucleotides, the CDR3 is TGCGCCAGCAGCCAAGATCCAGGGGTAGCCGGGGAGCTGTTTTTT.

The V gene is TRBV14, the J gene TRBJ2-1; perhaps TRBD2 as D (6 bases). Per the germline V gene, CDR1 is SGHDN and CDR2 is FVKESK. This CDR3 is 17 amino acids long. V gave up 1 base and J gave up 7 bases, with 20 bases separating them. CDR3 sequence reads: CASSQALTRWGFNEQFF. The CDR3 region has the DNA TGTGCCAGCAGCCAAGCCCTGACTAGATGGGGTTTTAATGAGCAGTTCTTC.

A remark on this clone: This specimen includes other DNA sequences encoding the same CDR3. The chain has TRBV7-2 and TRBJ2-3; D uncertain. The germline V gene encodes CDR1 SGHTA and CDR2 FQGNSA. Trimming removed 1 base from V and 4 bases from J, with 6 bases in between. The CDR3 is 13 amino acids. CDR3: CASSLGGADTQYF. DNA of the CDR3: TGTGCCAGCAGCTTAGGAGGCGCAGATACGCAGTATTTT.

The rearrangement joins TRBV7-2 to TRBJ2-5, with TRBD2 matching 9 bases. Per germline, CDR1 SGHTA and CDR2 FQGNSA. After removal of 2 bases from V and 4 bases from J, the junction contained 8 bases not matched to a gene. The CDR3 is made up of 16 amino acids. The CDR3 nucleotides read TGTGCCAGCAGCTTATCCCTAGCGGGACCTCCAGAGACCCAGTACTTC. This gives the protein CASSLSLAGPPETQYF.

The chain joins TRBV5-1 to TRBJ1-5; 7 bases agree with TRBD1. The CDR3 consists of 15 residues. V shed 4 bases and J 4 bases; nucleotides not matched to a gene: 8. The germline V gene has CDR1 SGHRS and CDR2 YFSETQ. The CDR3 sequence: CASSLTTGNNQPQHF. In nucleotides, the CDR3 is TGCGCCAGCAGCCTTACGACAGGGAATAATCAGCCCCAGCATTTT.

The chain carries TRBV27 and TRBJ2-4; 11 bases fit TRBD2. The V and J ends lost 6 bases and 0 bases, in that order; junction bases with no gene match: 1. Germline values: CDR1 MNHEY, CDR2 SMNVEV (reference sequence). The CDR3 has 15 residues. The CDR3 loop is CASRGLAVAKNIQYF. The CDR3 DNA is TGTGCCAGCAGGGGACTAGCGGTAGCCAAAAACATTCAGTACTTC.

This clone was observed a few times. Here the CDR3 reads CASSSQGAPSGYTF. The CDR3, as DNA: TGTGCCAGCAGTTCGCAGGGGGCTCCTTCGGGCTACACCTTC. J is TRBJ1-2 and V is TRBV27, with TRBD1 identical over 8 bases. Germline V gives CDR1 MNHEY, CDR2 SMNVEV (reference sequence). CDR3 length: 14 residues. V lost 4 bases and J lost 8; bases outside the gene matches: 9.

This chain joins TRBV29-1 and TRBJ2-3, with unresolved D. The CDR3 contains 13 residues. V dropped 4 bases and J dropped 3 bases, with 11 bases sitting between them. Germline loops: CDR1 SQVTM, CDR2 ANQGSEA. CDR3 nucleotide sequence: TGCAGCGTTGGAGGTAGCCTTACAGATACGCAGTATTTT. Translated, it gives CSVGGSLTDTQYF.

V gene TRBV4-3 combines with J gene TRBJ2-3; 8 bases agree with TRBD1. J lost 5 bases, V lost 1 base, and 5 bases had no gene match. This CDR3 is built from 15 residues. The germline gives CDR1 LGHNA, CDR2 YSLEER. In DNA, the CDR3 is TGCGCCAGCAGCCAAGGGACAGGGTTATTAGATACGCAGTATTTT. Its translation is CASSQGTGLLDTQYF.

The CDR3 region is CASSIGNRRETQYF. CDR3 nucleotides: TGTGCCAGCAGCATAGGAAACCGTCGGGAGACCCAGTACTTC. V gene TRBV7-9 combines with J gene TRBJ2-5; D ambiguous. The V gene's germline CDR1 is SEHNR and CDR2 FQNEAQ (reference sequence). V was pared by 5 bases and J by 5 bases, with 15 bases between. CDR3 length: 14 amino acids.

The chain is built from TRBV2 and TRBJ2-7; D gene ambiguous. Trimming took 7 bases from V and 2 from J, leaving 12 bases between them. Germline CDR1 and CDR2: SNHLY and FYNNEI. CDR3 length equals 13 residues. CDR3 loop: CASNPVGPYEQYF. CDR3 bases: TGTGCCAGCAATCCGGTTGGTCCCTACGAGCAGTACTTC.

The genes are TRBV4-1 and TRBJ2-1; 12 bases line up with TRBD2. Germline loops: CDR1 MGHRA, CDR2 YSYEKL. The V gene end was trimmed by 3 bases and the J gene end by 7 bases; junction bases not matched to a gene: 10. This CDR3 region has 17 residues. The CDR3 reads CASSQVTSGRAGNEQFF. CDR3 nucleotides: TGCGCCAGCAGCCAGGTGACTAGCGGGAGAGCCGGGAATGAGCAGTTCTTC.